This TCR beta chain was found in a study of cytomegalovirus exposure and HLA in healthy donors. The length of the CDR3 is 14 residues. The V gene's germline CDR1 is MNHNS and CDR2 SASEGT. V shed 4 bases and J shed 4 bases, with 13 bases lying between them. The study, taken as a whole, reports: Earlier analysis yielded a pattern in which most TCR beta V segments were productive about 90% or about 30% of the time.

The PCR had 60 Vbeta and 13 Jbeta primers. Repertoires were generated with immunoSEQ multiplex PCR, while TCRdb's copy carries only in-frame clones and drops some. The sample lists 90,000 to 120,000 clones, around a tenth occurring once. On this clone: Its antigen is still unknown.

The receptor comes from a man aged 40-49 years in good health and CMV-seropositive. The rearrangement uses TRBV6-1 and TRBJ1-1; tentatively, D is TRBD1 (6 bases). Sequencing was performed on PBMCs. CDR3 sequence (DNA): TGTGCCAGCAGTGCCCTGACCAGGGGCACTGAAGCTTTCTTT. As protein: CASSALTRGTEAFF.